Shown below are 25 T cell receptor beta chains from a single sample sequenced in a study of OX40 agonist ivuxolimab in advanced cancers. The library relied on the immunoSEQ multiplex PCR assay. This immuneACCESS table, as held by TCRdb, lists in-frame sequences with V and J called but not all clones. Of the missing ones, under half trace to an unresolved V gene in checked studies; the others have no known cause. Within this sample are about 65,000 clones, with around 87% of them counted one time only. The ten most abundant clones make up 0.38% of the sample. Sample: CD4+ or CD8+ T cells sorted from blood, taken in a trial of the OX40 agonist ivuxolimab. The receptors here all came from an adult with an advanced solid tumor such as melanoma, head and neck, liver or kidney cancer.

This sequence joins TRBV5-6 and TRBJ1-4; maybe TRBD1 (6 bases). V lost 3 bases, J lost 8 bases, and 17 bases lay in between. CDR3 length equals 15 residues. The V gene's germline CDR1 is SGHDT and CDR2 YYEEEE. The CDR3 is CASSWRDTWKEKLFF. The CDR3 coding sequence is TGTGCCAGCAGCTGGAGGGACACCTGGAAAGAAAAACTGTTTTTT.

The count of this clone is one. This chain links TRBV19 with TRBJ1-5, with TRBD1 as a possible D gene (5 bases). The CDR3 runs to 14 residues. From germline, CDR1 is LNHDA and CDR2 SQIVND (reference sequence). V lost 6 bases, J lost 7 bases, and 16 bases lay in between. Here the CDR3 DNA reads TGTGCCAGTAGGGACGCCTTTAGGGGACAGCCCCAGCATTTT. Translating gives CASRDAFRGQPQHF.

The gene calls are TRBV11-2 and TRBJ1-1; D might be TRBD1 (6 bases). With 5 bases removed from V and 7 bases from J, the gap between germline ends came to 14 bases. The CDR3 runs to 13 residues. Germline-derived CDR1 and CDR2 are SGHAT and FQNNGV. CDR3 loop: CASSPRRGGEAFF. The DNA for the CDR3 is TGTGCCAGCAGCCCCCGGAGGGGGGGTGAAGCTTTCTTT.

J is TRBJ1-1 and V is TRBV29-1, with 9 positions matching TRBD1. J lost 5 bases, V lost 5 bases, and 6 bases had no gene match. This CDR3 is 13 amino acids long. CDR1 is SQVTM, CDR2 ANQGSEA, per germline. The CDR3 sequence: CSVHRGRLTEAFF. The DNA for the CDR3 is TGCAGCGTTCACAGGGGGCGATTGACTGAAGCTTTCTTT.

This sequence joins TRBV27 and TRBJ2-6; a possible D gene is TRBD1 (6 bases). Germline V gene sequence: CDR1 MNHEY, CDR2 SMNVEV (reference sequence). There are 15 residues in the CDR3. The V end lost 7 bases, the J end lost 1 base, and 11 bases lay between the germline ends. The CDR3 DNA follows: TGTGCCAGCACGGGACAAAAATCTGGGGCCAACGTCCTGACTTTC. It codes for CASTGQKSGANVLTF.

J is TRBJ2-3 and V is TRBV13; D ambiguous. The CDR3 length is 13 residues. Trimming stripped 2 bases from V and 5 bases from J, with 8 bases between. Germline V gives CDR1 PRHDT, CDR2 FYEKMQ (reference sequence). Written as DNA, the CDR3 is TGTGCCAGCAGCTTACGAGCAGGAGATACGCAGTATTTT. Amino acids: CASSLRAGDTQYF.

As regards this clone: At one end the junction does not follow the germline gene, possibly because of a read error. DNA for the CDR3: TGTGCCATCACTGAGGGTAGCAATCAGCCCCAGCATTTT. Protein sequence: CAITEGSNQPQHF. The chain is built from TRBV10-3 and TRBJ1-5; no definite D call. Germline V gene sequence: CDR1 ENHRY, CDR2 SYGVKD. This CDR3 is built from 13 residues.

The gene calls are TRBV7-2 and TRBJ1-1, with a weak D call TRBD1 (5 bases). Germline CDR1 reads SGHTA; CDR2 reads FQGNSA. The CDR3 is 14 residues long. Trimming left V 1 base short and J 8 bases short, with 14 bases between. For the CDR3, the DNA is TGTGCCAGCAGCTTAGAACCAGGGTTCTGGGAAGCTTTCTTT. Amino acids: CASSLEPGFWEAFF.

The rearrangement uses TRBV21-1 and TRBJ2-4; the table's D call TRBD1 went unverified against the DNA. TRBV21-1 is reported as a pseudogene. CDR3 size: 15 residues. CDR3 DNA: TGTGCCAGCAGGACCTCGGGACAGGGCAAAAACATTCAGTACTTC. Translated: CASRTSGQGKNIQYF.

The rearrangement joins TRBV10-3 to TRBJ1-1; 7 bases match TRBD1. The V gene's germline CDR1 is ENHRY and CDR2 SYGVKD. CDR3 length: 14 residues. The V and J ends lost 6 bases and 1 base, in that order; junction bases with no gene match: 5. CDR3 region: CAIRPGQPNTEAFF. The CDR3 region has the DNA TGTGCCATCAGGCCGGGACAGCCGAACACTGAAGCTTTCTTT.

The chain joins TRBV12-2 to TRBJ2-4; the table's D call, TRBD2, has no DNA check behind it. TRBV12-2 counts as a pseudogene. This CDR3 comprises 17 residues. For the CDR3, the DNA is TGTGCAAGTCGCTTAGACCGAGCGGAACTAGCCAAAAACATTCAGTACTTC. Protein product: CASRLDRAELAKNIQYF.

The chain combines TRBV7-2 with TRBJ1-5; TRBD1 is a possible D gene (6 bases). Trimming shortened V by 1 base and J by 6 bases, and 10 bases separated the two germline ends. The CDR3 consists of 14 residues. Germline loops: CDR1 SGHTA, CDR2 FQGNSA. In DNA, the CDR3 is TGTGCCAGCAGCTTAGGGGACACAGGTCAGCCCCAGCATTTT. Translating gives CASSLGDTGQPQHF.

The chain recombines TRBV11-3 with TRBJ2-3; D not certain. The CDR3 totals 13 residues. Trimming pared 3 bases from V and 6 bases from J, leaving 10 bases between. Germline V gene sequence: CDR1 SGHNT, CDR2 YENEEA. The chain's CDR3 is CASSFRPPDTQYF. CDR3 DNA sequence: TGTGCCAGCAGCTTTCGTCCCCCGGATACGCAGTATTTT.

V usage is TRBV11-2 and J usage is TRBJ2-3; TRBD1 aligns across 10 bases. Per germline, CDR1 SGHAT and CDR2 FQNNGV. The CDR3 runs 15 residues. Trimming took 4 bases from V and 2 from J; bases not matched to a gene: 3. The CDR3 nucleotides are TGTGCCAGCAGCTCCGGGACAGGGGACACAGATACGCAGTATTTT. This gives the protein CASSSGTGDTDTQYF. The whole variable domain, filled in from reference TRBV11-2 and TRBJ2-3, reads EAGVAQSPRYKIIEKRQSVAFWCNPISGHATLYWYQQILGQGPKLLIQFQNNGVVDDSQLPKDRFSAERLKGVDSTLKIQPAKLEDSAVYLCASSSGTGDTDTQYFGPGTRLTVL.

The chain uses TRBV6-6 and TRBJ1-2; possible D gene TRBD1, 6 bases. Trimming stripped 6 bases from V and 0 bases from J, with 11 bases between. CDR1 and CDR2 from the germline V gene are MNHNY and SVGAGI (reference sequence). CDR3 size: 14 residues. The CDR3 nucleotides read TGTGCCAGCAGGCGCAGGGGACCTAACTATGGCTACACCTTC. Its translation is CASRRRGPNYGYTF.

The rearrangement links TRBV5-4 to TRBJ2-3; TRBD1 agrees at 7 bases. The CDR3 has 15 residues. Germline V gene sequence: CDR1 SGHNT, CDR2 YYREEE (reference sequence). V gave up 1 base and J gave up 6 bases; unmatched junction bases: 8. The CDR3 DNA follows: TGTGCCAGCAGCTTGTTATTAGGGGGCGACGATACGCAGTATTTT. This sequence encodes CASSLLLGGDDTQYF.

The CDR3 coding sequence is TGCGCCAGCAGCTCTATGGGCACCAACACCGGGGAGCTGTTTTTT. Translated: CASSSMGTNTGELFF. The genes are TRBV5-1 and TRBJ2-2; no reliable D call. Germline CDR1 reads SGHRS; CDR2 reads YFSETQ. The V and J ends lost 3 bases and 2 bases respectively, with 11 bases between them. This CDR3 is 15 amino acids long.

The chain combines TRBV5-5 with TRBJ2-5; 7 bases match TRBD1. This CDR3 has 14 residues. CDR1 is SGHKS and CDR2 is YYEKEE in the germline V gene (reference sequence). V lost 4 bases to trimming and J lost 0 bases; unmatched junction nucleotides: 3. CDR3 region: CASSPTGNQETQYF. CDR3 DNA sequence: TGTGCCAGCAGCCCGACAGGGAACCAAGAGACCCAGTACTTC. Combining the CDR3 with reference TRBV5-5 and TRBJ2-5 gives the whole variable domain DAGVTQSPTHLIKTRGQQVTLRCSPISGHKSVSWYQQVLGQGPQFIFQYYEKEERGRGNFPDRFSARQFPNYSSELNVNALLLGDSALYLCASSPTGNQETQYFGPGTRLLVL.

The chain couples TRBV5-6 to TRBJ1-4, with D unresolved. V was trimmed by 2 bases and J by 8 bases, leaving 13 bases between them. The germline gives CDR1 SGHDT, CDR2 YYEEEE. The CDR3 has 14 amino acids. The CDR3 is CASSFDKFTEKLFF. CDR3 bases: TGTGCCAGCAGCTTTGACAAATTTACGGAAAAACTGTTTTTT.

The chain combines TRBV6-6 with TRBJ2-2; 10 nucleotides match TRBD1. Germline V lookup: CDR1 MNHNY, CDR2 SVGAGI (reference sequence). CDR3 length equals 15 residues. Germline trimming cut 8 bases from V and 5 bases from J; bases unmatched to any gene: 8. The CDR3: CASGRTGGKTGELFF. CDR3 nucleotides: TGTGCCAGCGGTCGGACAGGGGGTAAAACCGGGGAGCTGTTTTTT.

The chain couples TRBV18 to TRBJ2-1; 11 bases match TRBD1. The CDR3 contains 14 residues. The ends lost 9 bases at V and 7 bases at J; junction bases unmatched: 8. In germline, CDR1 is KGHSH, CDR2 LQKENI. The CDR3 region has the DNA TGTGCCAGTAGATCGGGACAGGGGGTAAATGAGCAGTTCTTC. Protein product: CASRSGQGVNEQFF.

This chain connects TRBV30 to TRBJ1-5; D gene ambiguous. The V gene lost 0 bases and the J gene lost 5 bases, with 11 bases spanning the gap. CDR1 is GTSNPN, CDR2 SVGIG, per germline (reference sequence). This CDR3 contains 14 residues. CDR3 nucleotide sequence: TGTGCCTGGAGTGTTGATTCTCTCTATCAGCCCCAGCATTTT. Translated, it gives CAWSVDSLYQPQHF.

This chain links TRBV30 with TRBJ1-2; TRBD1 matches at 8 bases. The CDR3 totals 14 residues. Germline assignment: CDR1 GTSNPN and CDR2 SVGIG (reference sequence). J was trimmed by 4 bases and V by 3 bases; bases with no gene match: 7. This CDR3 reads CAWRTGGSPYGYTF. CDR3 DNA sequence: TGTGCCTGGAGAACAGGGGGGAGCCCCTATGGCTACACCTTC.

This clone was seen just once. This chain uses TRBV5-4 with TRBJ2-7; no clear D. In germline, CDR1 is SGHNT, CDR2 YYREEE (reference sequence). This CDR3 region has 15 residues. The ends were cut back, 2 bases at V and 0 bases at J, with 12 bases in the middle. This chain's CDR3 is CASSLDSRSSYEQYF. The DNA of the CDR3 is TGTGCCAGCAGCTTAGACTCTAGGAGCTCCTACGAGCAGTACTTC.

This chain connects TRBV4-3 to TRBJ1-2; D ambiguous. CDR1 is LGHNA and CDR2 is YSLEER in the germline V gene. The CDR3 totals 12 residues. The ends were cut back, 2 bases at V and 2 bases at J, with 3 bases in the middle. This CDR3 reads CASSQRNYGYTF. In DNA form, the CDR3 reads TGCGCCAGCAGCCAACGGAACTATGGCTACACCTTC.